The source of this TCR beta chain is a study of blood T cell repertoires in COVID-19. About the research overall: Collection of acute and convalescent COVID-19 samples took place in the United States, Italy and Spain.

Clones were read by immunoSEQ multiplex PCR, and TCRdb kept only the in-frame ones, dropping some. The sample holds some 64,000 clones, more than 75% seen once. V was clipped by 2 bases and J by 2 bases; unmatched bases: 1. There are 14 residues in the CDR3. Germline V CDR1 and CDR2: KGHSH, LQKENI. The specimen sequenced was peripheral blood. V usage is TRBV18 and J usage is TRBJ2-3, with 7 bases that match TRBD2. The TCR was taken from a man between 60 and 75 years old with COVID-19, enrolled during active disease. CDR3: CASSPTSDTDTQYF. The CDR3 DNA reads as TGTGCCAGCTCACCAACTAGCGACACAGATACGCAGTATTTT.